Listed below are T cell receptor beta chains from one sample, sequenced in a study of lymphopenia after photon versus proton radiotherapy. The repertoire was sequenced with immunoSEQ multiplex PCR; TCRdb's copy has only in-frame clones and lacks some. The sample consists of approximately 30,000 clones, about 81% of them appearing once. The sample here was peripheral blood, taken from a patient treated with photon-based radiotherapy. These receptors were taken from a man aged 50-60 years with gastric cancer. Both conserved end residues are part of each CDR3. The D gene is left open where the match is weak. For some rows the clone size is stated as once, few or many, or as a class when expanded; others skip it.

TRBV2	TRBJ2-1	NA	NA	CASSFGPSSYNEQFF	TGTGCCAGCAGCTTTGGACCCAGCTCCTACAATGAGCAGTTCTTC
TRBV27	TRBJ2-1	once	NA	CASSGGAGYNEQFF	TGTGCCAGCAGCGGCGGGGCAGGATACAATGAGCAGTTCTTC
TRBV6-6	TRBJ2-5	NA	NA	CAVKDREETQYF	TGTGCTGTAAAGGACAGAGAAGAGACCCAGTACTTC
TRBV5-6	TRBJ2-1	NA	TRBD1	CASSLVGRGNEQFF	TGTGCCAGCAGCTTGGTCGGCAGGGGGAATGAGCAGTTCTTC
TRBV18	TRBJ1-2	few	TRBD1	CASSPSDREGYTF	TGTGCCAGCTCACCATCCGACAGGGAGGGCTACACCTTC
TRBV4-1	TRBJ1-3	NA	NA	CASSQVQDIQQNTIYF	TGCGCCAGCAGCCAAGTGCAGGACATTCAACAAAACACCATATATTTT
TRBV5-1	TRBJ2-1	few	TRBD2	CASSLTAGGSNEQFF	TGCGCCAGCAGCTTGACAGCGGGGGGCTCCAATGAGCAGTTCTTC
TRBV27	TRBJ1-5	NA	NA	CASSLGSNQPQHF	TGTGCCAGCAGTTTAGGTAGCAATCAGCCCCAGCATTTT
TRBV10-1	TRBJ2-2	few	NA	CASSEGAGELFF	TGCGCCAGCAGTGAGGGAGCCGGGGAGCTGTTTTTT
TRBV2	TRBJ1-1	NA	NA	CASSPSRGSFTEAFF	TGTGCCAGCAGCCCCTCCAGGGGATCATTCACTGAAGCTTTCTTT
TRBV27	TRBJ1-2	NA	NA	CASSSFRVGYGYTF	TGTGCCAGCAGTTCTTTCAGGGTGGGCTATGGCTACACCTTC
TRBV5-1	TRBJ1-3	NA	NA	CASSKGGFLGNTIYF	TGCGCCAGCAGTAAAGGAGGGTTTCTTGGAAACACCATATATTTT
TRBV29-1	TRBJ2-7	NA	NA	CSVNREGFYEQYF	TGCAGCGTTAACAGGGAAGGGTTCTACGAGCAGTACTTC
TRBV19	TRBJ1-5	NA	NA	CASTRYSNQPQHF	TGTGCCAGTACACGTTATAGCAATCAGCCCCAGCATTTT
TRBV18	TRBJ2-3	NA	TRBD2	CASSPRDYPTDTQYF	TGTGCCAGCTCACCTCGGGACTACCCCACAGATACGCAGTATTTT
TRBV6-1	TRBJ1-6	few	NA	CASSRTAPLHF	TGTGCCAGCTCAAGGACAGCACCCCTCCACTTT
TRBV19	TRBJ1-5	NA	NA	CASSIRHDVSNQPQHF	TGTGCCAGTAGTATAAGACACGACGTAAGCAATCAGCCCCAGCATTTT
TRBV15	TRBJ2-3	NA	TRBD1	CATSRGTARGFSDTQYF	TGTGCCACCAGCAGGGGGACAGCGAGGGGGTTCTCAGATACGCAGTATTTT
TRBV6-5	TRBJ1-5	NA	TRBD1	CASSDTGVRQPQHF	TGTGCCAGCAGTGATACAGGGGTCCGGCAGCCCCAGCATTTT
TRBV5-1	TRBJ2-2	NA	NA	CASSLVGVVTGELFF	TGCGCCAGCAGCTTGGTTGGGGTGGTCACCGGGGAGCTGTTTTTT
TRBV19	TRBJ2-3	NA	TRBD2	CASNRRGGTDTQYF	TGTGCCAGTAACCGGCGGGGGGGCACAGATACGCAGTATTTT
TRBV10-1	TRBJ2-3	NA	NA	CASSESKNSPSTDTQYF	TGCGCCAGCAGTGAGTCGAAGAATAGCCCCTCCACAGATACGCAGTATTTT
TRBV2	TRBJ2-1	NA	TRBD2	CASGLAGGDEQFF	TGTGCCAGTGGACTAGCGGGGGGCGATGAGCAGTTCTTC
TRBV19	TRBJ1-6	NA	NA	CASSIGGNSPLHF	TGTGCCAGTAGTATTGGTGGGAATTCACCCCTCCACTTT
TRBV5-1	TRBJ1-1	NA	NA	CASSYRSGNTEAFF	TGCGCCAGCAGCTACCGCTCAGGGAACACTGAAGCTTTCTTT
TRBV9	TRBJ2-6	NA	NA	CASSGTDFSGANVLTF	TGTGCCAGCAGCGGCACGGACTTCTCTGGGGCCAACGTCCTGACTTTC
TRBV30	TRBJ1-5	once	NA	CAWSVDPRQINQPQHF	TGTGCCTGGAGTGTAGACCCTCGACAGATTAATCAGCCCCAGCATTTT
TRBV9	TRBJ2-3	NA	TRBD1	CASSEGGPNTDTQYF	TGTGCCAGCAGCGAAGGGGGCCCTAACACAGATACGCAGTATTTT
TRBV5-1	TRBJ2-1	NA	NA	CASRIARTPNSYNEQFF	TGCGCCAGCAGGATTGCCAGGACTCCTAACTCCTACAATGAGCAGTTCTTC
TRBV10-2	TRBJ2-7	NA	NA	CASSSTYEQYF	TGCGCCAGCAGTTCTACCTACGAGCAGTACTTC
TRBV5-6	TRBJ1-2	NA	NA	CASSLWSQGGYTF	TGTGCCAGCAGCTTGTGGTCCCAGGGTGGCTACACCTTC
TRBV6-6	TRBJ1-2	once	NA	CASSYGVIGDYGYTF	TGTGCCAGCAGTTATGGGGTCATTGGGGACTATGGCTACACCTTC
TRBV10-3	TRBJ2-1	NA	TRBD2	CAITGLAGNNEQFF	TGTGCCATCACCGGACTAGCGGGGAACAATGAGCAGTTCTTC
TRBV30	TRBJ1-1	NA	TRBD1	CAWSPRGQTNTEAFF	TGTGCCTGGAGTCCCCGGGGACAGACAAACACTGAAGCTTTCTTT
TRBV30	TRBJ1-2	NA	NA	CAWSTARYGYTF	TGTGCCTGGAGTACAGCCCGCTATGGCTACACCTTC
TRBV9	TRBJ2-5	NA	NA	CASSVGVGTGLAKETQYF	TGTGCCAGCAGCGTGGGAGTGGGGACAGGACTAGCGAAAGAGACCCAGTACTTC
TRBV11-2	TRBJ2-2	NA	NA	CASGGTANTGELFF	TGTGCCAGCGGAGGGACAGCTAACACCGGGGAGCTGTTTTTT
TRBV7-8	TRBJ2-6	once	NA	CASSFGYGANVLTF	TGTGCCAGCAGCTTTGGGTATGGGGCCAACGTCCTGACTTTC